Shown below are 26 T cell receptor beta chains from a single sample sequenced in a study of cytomegalovirus exposure and HLA in healthy donors. The PCR ran on 60 Vbeta and 13 Jbeta primers. Using immunoSEQ multiplex PCR, the repertoire was profiled, and TCRdb retains in-frame clones only, with some absent. The sample shows about 300,000 clones, roughly 85% of them seen only once. The specimen was PBMCs. Receptors originate from a man aged 35 to 55 in good health and CMV-seropositive.

V usage is TRBV6-1 and J usage is TRBJ1-5, with D unresolved. Germline CDR1 and CDR2: MNHNS and SASEGT. The V and J ends lost 2 bases and 4 bases respectively, with 15 bases between them. The CDR3 sequence is 16 residues long. DNA of the CDR3: TGTGCCAGCAGTGAACTACCGGGTTTTTTGAATCAGCCCCAGCATTTT. Translating it yields CASSELPGFLNQPQHF.

This clone was seen a few times. The CDR3 region is CASSPPPGLAGSYEQYF. CDR3 bases: TGCGCCAGCAGCCCCCCTCCGGGACTAGCGGGATCCTACGAGCAGTACTTC. J is TRBJ2-7 and V is TRBV4-1; 13 bases agree with TRBD2. This CDR3 has 17 amino acids. The V gene end was trimmed by 4 bases and the J gene end by 1 base; junction bases not matched to a gene: 7. Germline CDR1 and CDR2: MGHRA and YSYEKL.

About this clone itself: Its ends do not fully match the called genes, so a read error is possible. The chain couples TRBV6-1 to TRBJ1-5; the match to TRBD1 covers 7 bases. The CDR3 runs to 14 residues. The V gene's germline CDR1 is MNHNS and CDR2 SASEGT. CDR3 protein: CASREGTVNQPQHF. The CDR3 nucleotides are TGTGCCAGCAGGGAAGGGACAGTCAATCAGCCCCAGCATTTT.

The chain is built from TRBV20-1 and TRBJ2-5; possibly TRBD2 for D (5 bases). Germline values: CDR1 DFQATT, CDR2 SNEGSKA (reference sequence). The CDR3 covers 11 residues. The CDR3: CGTGGSETQYF. The CDR3 DNA reads TGCGGAACCGGTGGGAGTGAGACCCAGTACTTC.

This sequence joins TRBV2 and TRBJ2-6, with D perhaps TRBD1 (6 bases). There are 16 residues in the CDR3. Trimming took off 6 bases at V and 2 bases at J, with 14 bases between the two ends. Germline-derived CDR1 and CDR2 are SNHLY and FYNNEI. The CDR3 protein is CASSRGRGAGANVLTF. CDR3 coding DNA: TGTGCCAGCAGCAGGGGTCGGGGAGCTGGGGCCAACGTCCTGACTTTC.

V and J are TRBV10-1 and TRBJ2-7; 7 bases agree with TRBD2. Looked up from germline, CDR1 is WNHNN and CDR2 is SYGVQD (reference sequence). The CDR3 has 15 residues. V gave up 6 bases and J gave up 4 bases; unmatched junction bases: 12. CDR3 sequence: CASSNVGLEGYEQYF. The CDR3 DNA reads as TGCGCCAGCAGCAACGTTGGACTAGAAGGGTACGAGCAGTACTTC.

V usage is TRBV7-9 and J usage is TRBJ2-3, with TRBD2 identical over 13 bases. Germline assignment: CDR1 SEHNR and CDR2 FQNEAQ (reference sequence). The length of the CDR3 is 16 residues. V lost 11 bases to trimming and J lost 2 bases; unmatched junction nucleotides: 10. In nucleotides, the CDR3 is TGTGCCGGAATGGGACTAGCGGGACGGACCACAGATACGCAGTATTTT. Translation gives CAGMGLAGRTTDTQYF.

The chain recombines TRBV18 with TRBJ1-4, with D tentatively TRBD1 (5 bases). Trimming cost V 6 bases and J 3 bases, with 23 bases left between them. CDR1 KGHSH and CDR2 LQKENI come from the germline V gene. The CDR3 totals 18 residues. The DNA of the CDR3 is TGTGCCAGCTCCCGTTTGGGGGGAACTCGTCTGGCTAATGAAAAACTGTTTTTT. Translating gives CASSRLGGTRLANEKLFF.

This clone has a single count. V is TRBV28 and J is TRBJ2-3; 8 nucleotides align to TRBD1. The CDR3 extends over 13 amino acids. V shed 5 bases, J shed 6 bases, and the junction held 4 bases outside the gene matches. Germline CDR1 is MDHEN and CDR2 is SYDVKM. This CDR3 reads CASSHNRGDTQYF. The CDR3 DNA follows: TGTGCCAGCAGTCACAACAGGGGGGATACGCAGTATTTT.

The rearrangement links TRBV5-1 to TRBJ1-4; 11 nucleotides agree with TRBD1. This CDR3 region has 16 residues. J was trimmed by 8 bases and V by 0 bases; bases with no gene match: 6. Germline assignment: CDR1 SGHRS and CDR2 YFSETQ. CDR3 sequence reads: CASSLGWTGGGEKLFF. The CDR3 nucleotides read TGCGCCAGCAGCTTGGGATGGACAGGGGGCGGCGAAAAACTGTTTTTT.

The genes are TRBV5-4 and TRBJ2-1; D is possibly TRBD2 (6 bases). The germline V gene encodes CDR1 SGHNT and CDR2 YYREEE (reference sequence). The CDR3 covers 14 residues. Trimming left V 4 bases short and J 9 bases short, with 17 bases between. CDR3 protein: CASSPEGKRGEQFF. The CDR3 DNA reads TGTGCCAGCAGCCCGGAGGGCAAAAGAGGTGAGCAGTTCTTC.

With regard to this clone: The sample has other DNA sequences that encode this CDR3 too. The chain joins TRBV10-2 to TRBJ1-4; D is perhaps TRBD1 (6 bases). CDR3 length equals 14 residues. Germline CDR1 reads WSHSY; CDR2 reads SAAADI. Deletions cut 6 bases from V and 4 bases from J, with 12 bases between. The CDR3 reads CASRRGQGNEKLFF. The CDR3 nucleotides are TGCGCCAGCAGGCGGGGGCAGGGTAATGAAAAACTGTTTTTT.

V usage is TRBV2 and J usage is TRBJ2-6; 11 bases line up with TRBD1. J lost 3 bases, V lost 5 bases, and 9 bases had no gene match. Per germline, CDR1 SNHLY and CDR2 FYNNEI. This CDR3 region has 18 residues. In DNA, the CDR3 is TGTGCCAGCAGTCCGAGGGACAGGGGGTTTGTTGGGGCCAACGTCCTGACTTTC. Protein sequence: CASSPRDRGFVGANVLTF.

The rearrangement links TRBV2 to TRBJ1-5; 11 nucleotides match TRBD1. The CDR3 is 15 amino acids. Germline lookup yields CDR1 SNHLY and CDR2 FYNNEI. The junction had 6 bases not matched to a gene; V was cut back by 5 bases and J by 6 bases. CDR3 DNA sequence: TGTGCCAGCAGTTCGGACAGGGGGCGCGTTCAGCCCCAGCATTTT. Translated, it gives CASSSDRGRVQPQHF. The variable domain in full, with the rest retrieved from reference TRBV2 and TRBJ1-5, is EPEVTQTPSHQVTQMGQEVILRCVPISNHLYFYWYRQILGQKVEFLVSFYNNEISEKSEIFDDQFSVERPDGSNFTLKIRSTKLEDSAMYFCASSSDRGRVQPQHFGDGTRLSIL.

Concerning this clone itself: An end of the junction differs from the germline gene, which may be a read error. In the same sample, other DNA sequences code for this CDR3. V gene TRBV5-8 combines with J gene TRBJ2-5, with TRBD1 matching 10 bases. Germline CDR1 reads SGHTS; CDR2 reads YDEGEE. CDR3 length: 15 amino acids. The CDR3 loop reads CASSLRQGAVETQYF. The CDR3 DNA sequence: TGTGCTAGCAGCCTCCGACAGGGGGCGGTGGAGACCCAGTACTTC.

The V gene is TRBV7-6, the J gene TRBJ1-1; the match to TRBD1 covers 8 bases. Germline V CDR1 and CDR2: SGHVS, FNYEAQ. Trimming at V came to 1 base and at J to 3 bases, leaving 7 bases not matched to a gene. The CDR3 length is 16 residues. The CDR3 protein is CASSLGTGGSYTEAFF. In nucleotides, the CDR3 is TGTGCCAGCAGCTTAGGAACAGGGGGGTCATACACTGAAGCTTTCTTT.

The chain joins TRBV7-9 to TRBJ2-3; 10 positions match TRBD1. CDR3 length: 16 amino acids. CDR1 SEHNR and CDR2 FQNEAQ come from the germline V gene (reference sequence). Losses at the gene ends were 4 bases for V and 0 bases for J; bases not matched to a gene: 4. In DNA, the CDR3 is TGTGCCAGCAGCTCTCGGACAGGGGGAAGCACAGATACGCAGTATTTT. Protein: CASSSRTGGSTDTQYF.

V usage is TRBV7-9 and J usage is TRBJ2-7; D is uncertain. Germline V lookup: CDR1 SEHNR, CDR2 FQNEAQ (reference sequence). The V gene lost 3 bases and the J gene lost 0 bases, with 9 bases spanning the gap. The CDR3 sequence is 14 residues long. CDR3 sequence (DNA): TGTGCCAGCAGCTTGGCACGCAGCTCCTACGAGCAGTACTTC. It encodes CASSLARSSYEQYF. Together with reference TRBV7-9 and TRBJ2-7, the CDR3 gives the full variable domain: DTGVSQNPRHKITKRGQNVTFRCDPISEHNRLYWYRQTLGQGPEFLTYFQNEAQLEKSRLLSDRFSAERPKGSFSTLEIQRTEQGDSAMYLCASSLARSSYEQYFGPGTRLTVT.

The V and J genes are TRBV19 and TRBJ2-3; tentative D call: TRBD1 (6 bases). The CDR3 totals 14 residues. The V gene's germline CDR1 is LNHDA and CDR2 SQIVND (reference sequence). The ends were cut back, 3 bases at V and 2 bases at J, with 9 bases in the middle. The CDR3 loop reads CASSIRGITDTQYF. CDR3 bases: TGTGCCAGTAGTATCAGGGGAATCACAGATACGCAGTATTTT.

V is TRBV6-5 and J is TRBJ2-1, with a weak D call TRBD2 (6 bases). The CDR3 contains 15 residues. Germline V gene sequence: CDR1 MNHEY, CDR2 SVGAGI. Trimming took off 5 bases at V and 3 bases at J, with 14 bases between the two ends. The DNA of the CDR3 is TGTGCCAGCAGTACGGGAGACACAGACTACAATGAGCAGTTCTTC. This codes for CASSTGDTDYNEQFF.

The chain has TRBV6-4 and TRBJ2-1; TRBD2 matches 10 bases. Looked up from germline, CDR1 is MRHNA and CDR2 is SNTAGT. The CDR3 consists of 15 residues. V dropped 0 bases and J dropped 4; count of bases not matched to a gene: 0. Here the CDR3 DNA reads TGTGCCAGCAGTGACTCAGCGGGAGGGTACAATGAGCAGTTCTTC. It is translated as CASSDSAGGYNEQFF.

This rearrangement joins TRBV27 to TRBJ2-1; 12 bases line up with TRBD2. V gave up 4 bases and J gave up 2 bases; unmatched junction bases: 12. CDR3 length: 19 amino acids. Germline values: CDR1 MNHEY, CDR2 SMNVEV (reference sequence). The CDR3 DNA follows: TGTGCCAGCAGTTCCCGACTAGCGGGGGAGTGGGTGACCTACAATGAGCAGTTCTTC. Protein product: CASSSRLAGEWVTYNEQFF.

This clone was counted a few times. Distinct nucleotide sequences in the sample also encode this CDR3. The chain links TRBV5-5 to TRBJ2-7; a weak D match, TRBD1 (5 bases). The germline V gene has CDR1 SGHKS and CDR2 YYEKEE (reference sequence). V shed 0 bases and J shed 3 bases, with 10 bases lying between them. The CDR3 consists of 14 residues. DNA of the CDR3: TGTGCCAGCAGCTTGGCCCCCCAGGGCTACGAGCAGTACTTC. Protein sequence: CASSLAPQGYEQYF.

This clone was counted between two and nine times. V usage is TRBV18 and J usage is TRBJ1-2; D gene unclear. Trimming shortened V by 3 bases and J by 5 bases, and 10 bases separated the two germline ends. The CDR3 extends over 13 amino acids. Germline-derived CDR1 and CDR2 are KGHSH and LQKENI. CDR3 coding DNA: TGTGCCAGCTCACCCTTGGTACGGTATGGCTACACCTTC. This encodes CASSPLVRYGYTF.

The chain employs TRBV9 and TRBJ1-2; D is perhaps TRBD1 (5 bases). Trimming shortened V by 0 bases and J by 5 bases, and 14 bases separated the two germline ends. There are 15 residues in the CDR3. From germline, CDR1 is SGDLS and CDR2 YYNGEE. The DNA for the CDR3 is TGTGCCAGCAGCGTAGAATCGGGGGTTACATATGGCTACACCTTC. It codes for CASSVESGVTYGYTF.

This clone was seen a few times. The chain combines TRBV7-3 with TRBJ2-2; 9 bases are shared with TRBD1. J gave up 6 bases and V 4 bases, and 6 bases lay outside the gene matches. Per the germline V gene, CDR1 is SGHTA and CDR2 is FQGTGA. The CDR3 is 15 amino acids. CDR3: CASSSPDRGPGELFF. DNA for the CDR3: TGTGCCAGCAGCTCCCCGGACAGGGGCCCCGGGGAGCTGTTTTTT.